This is a list of T cell receptor beta chains from one sample in a study of blood T cell repertoires in COVID-19. Clones were sequenced by immunoSEQ multiplex PCR, and TCRdb holds only the in-frame ones, with some missing. The sample has some 380,000 clones, 88% seen once; the top ten hold roughly 2%. The sequenced sample was PBMCs or T cells enriched from blood (not recorded which). These receptors came from a woman between 35 and 50 years old with acute COVID-19. CDR3s include the opening cysteine and the closing phenylalanine or tryptophan. The D gene is left open where the match is weak.

TRBD1,TRBJ1-2,TRBV25-1,15,TGTGCCAGCAGTGCCCAGACAGGGACTCCTGGTGGCTACACCTTC,CASSAQTGTPGGYTF
NA,TRBJ1-3,TRBV5-1,14,TGCGCCAGCAGCGGAGGGCTCCCTGGAAACACCATATATTTT,CASSGGLPGNTIYF
TRBD1,TRBJ1-5,TRBV19,15,TGTGCCAGTAGTACCAGGACAGGGGGAGGCCAGCCCCAGCATTTT,CASSTRTGGGQPQHF
NA,TRBJ1-5,TRBV6-5,14,TGTGCCGGATCCTCGGACAGCGAGAATCAGCCCCAGCATTTT,CAGSSDSENQPQHF
TRBD2,TRBJ2-5,TRBV7-2,14,TGTGCCAGCAGCGATACTAGCGGGGGTGGAATCCAGTACTTC,CASSDTSGGGIQYF
NA,TRBJ1-5,TRBV21-1,14,TGTGCCAGCAGCGGTCGCTACTCCACTCAGCCCCAGCATTTT,CASSGRYSTQPQHF
NA,TRBJ2-7,TRBV19,13,TGTGCCAGTAGTATTTTTGCGGGTTACGAGCAGTACTTC,CASSIFAGYEQYF
NA,TRBJ1-6,TRBV6-5,14,TGTGCCAGCAGTCTCCAGGTGTATAATTCACCCCTCCACTTT,CASSLQVYNSPLHF
NA,TRBJ1-1,TRBV7-9,16,TGTGCCAGCAGCTTAGTATCGTGGGGCAGGTGGACTGAAGCTTTCTTT,CASSLVSWGRWTEAFF
NA,TRBJ1-4,TRBV19,16,TGTGCCAGTAGACTTAATCCGGGTTCGCCTAATGAAAAACTGTTTTTT,CASRLNPGSPNEKLFF
TRBD1,TRBJ2-1,TRBV11-3,15,TGTGCCAGCAGCCATGGACAGGCGTCCTACAATGAGCAGTTCTTC,CASSHGQASYNEQFF
TRBD2,TRBJ2-5,TRBV5-4,15,TGTGCCAGCAGCTTAAGGACTAGCGGACAAGAGACCCAGTACTTC,CASSLRTSGQETQYF
TRBD1,TRBJ1-2,TRBV24-1,17,TGTGCCACCAGTGCCGGGACAGGGGTTACTACTAACTATGGCTACACCTTC,CATSAGTGVTTNYGYTF
TRBD1,TRBJ2-2,TRBV4-1,14,TGCGCCAGCAGGTGGGGACAGAATACCGGGGAGCTGTTTTTT,CASRWGQNTGELFF
NA,TRBJ1-2,TRBV29-1,14,TGCAGCGTCCTCACCCAAGACTCTAACTATGGCTACACCTTC,CSVLTQDSNYGYTF